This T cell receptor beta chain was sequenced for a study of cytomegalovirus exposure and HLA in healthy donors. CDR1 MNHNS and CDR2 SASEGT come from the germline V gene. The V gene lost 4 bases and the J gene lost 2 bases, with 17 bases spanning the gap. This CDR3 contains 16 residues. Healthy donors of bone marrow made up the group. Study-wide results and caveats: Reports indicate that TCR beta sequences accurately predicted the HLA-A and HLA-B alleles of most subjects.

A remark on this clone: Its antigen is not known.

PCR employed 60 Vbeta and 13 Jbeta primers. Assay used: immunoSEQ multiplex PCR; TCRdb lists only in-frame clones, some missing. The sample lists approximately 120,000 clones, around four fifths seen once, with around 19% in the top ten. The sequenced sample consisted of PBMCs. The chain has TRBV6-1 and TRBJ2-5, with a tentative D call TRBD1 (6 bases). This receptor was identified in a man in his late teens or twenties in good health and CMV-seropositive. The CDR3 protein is CASSVSPGHQQETQYF. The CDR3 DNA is TGTGCCAGCAGTGTATCTCCGGGACACCAGCAAGAGACCCAGTACTTC.